A selection of T cell receptor beta chains follows, all from one sample in a study of T-cell reconstitution after alpha-beta-depleted transplantation in children. TCRdb reanalysed the PCR reads using MiXCR and keeps one entry per CDR3 protein. The data show more than 200,000 distinct CDR3 sequences, approximately 8.4% seen once. Sequences were derived from PBMCs, mostly from graft donor cells, sampled 360 days after TCRalphabeta/CD19-depleted stem cell transplant. Source of these receptors: a male patient aged 2 to 10 who had a stem cell transplant for acute myeloid leukemia, so the T cells may come from the graft donor. Each CDR3 is given with its conserved first and last residue. D genes are given only for firm matches. The size of a clone is reported for some rows only, either as once, few or many, or as a class for expanded clones.

j_gene: TRBJ2-5
v_gene: TRBV4-1
d_gene: NA
abundance: few
CDR3aa: CASSDPPGTEETQYF
CDR3nt: TGCGCCAGCAGCGACCCGCCGGGGACTGAAGAGACCCAGTACTTC

j_gene: TRBJ2-5
v_gene: TRBV12-3/TRBV12-4
d_gene: TRBD2
abundance: many
CDR3aa: CASSEAGETQYF
CDR3nt: TGTGCCAGCAGTGAAGCGGGGGAGACCCAGTACTTC

j_gene: TRBJ2-1
v_gene: TRBV20-1
d_gene: NA
abundance: many
CDR3aa: CSATFNEQFF
CDR3nt: TGCAGTGCAACATTCAATGAGCAGTTCTTC

j_gene: TRBJ1-2
v_gene: TRBV20-1
d_gene: NA
abundance: few
CDR3aa: CSASGSKDYGYTF
CDR3nt: TGCAGTGCTTCAGGGTCTAAGGACTATGGCTACACCTTC

j_gene: TRBJ2-2
v_gene: TRBV15
d_gene: TRBD1
abundance: NA
CDR3aa: CATSDGTEGSGELFF
CDR3nt: TGTGCCACCAGCGACGGGACAGAAGGGTCCGGGGAGCTGTTTTTT

j_gene: TRBJ1-1
v_gene: TRBV6-5
d_gene: NA
abundance: many
CDR3aa: CASSYSSGVEGTEAFF
CDR3nt: TGTGCCAGCAGTTACTCGTCTGGGGTGGAGGGCACTGAAGCTTTCTTT

j_gene: TRBJ1-6
v_gene: TRBV21-1
d_gene: NA
abundance: NA
CDR3aa: CASRDRGTESLPGSPLHF
CDR3nt: TGTGCCAGCAGGGACAGGGGGACCGAGTCTCTCCCTGGCTCACCCCTCCACTTT

j_gene: TRBJ2-5
v_gene: TRBV27
d_gene: NA
abundance: NA
CDR3aa: CASSPLGGWETQYF
CDR3nt: TGTGCCAGCAGTCCCCTTGGGGGGTGGGAGACCCAGTACTTC

j_gene: TRBJ1-1
v_gene: TRBV7-2
d_gene: NA
abundance: many
CDR3aa: CASSSQGRMNTEAFF
CDR3nt: TGTGCCAGCAGCTCCCAGGGACGGATGAACACTGAAGCTTTCTTT

j_gene: TRBJ2-1
v_gene: TRBV20-1
d_gene: TRBD2
abundance: NA
CDR3aa: CSARESGGANEQFF
CDR3nt: TGCAGTGCTAGAGAAAGCGGGGGGGCAAATGAGCAGTTCTTC

j_gene: TRBJ2-2
v_gene: TRBV10-3
d_gene: NA
abundance: few
CDR3aa: CAIMKGSEELFF
CDR3nt: TGTGCCATCATGAAGGGGTCTGAGGAGCTGTTTTTT

j_gene: TRBJ2-5
v_gene: TRBV4-2
d_gene: NA
abundance: many
CDR3aa: CASSQEPRETQYF
CDR3nt: TGTGCCAGCAGCCAAGAGCCCCGAGAGACCCAGTACTTC

j_gene: TRBJ2-7
v_gene: TRBV6-2/TRBV6-3
d_gene: NA
abundance: few
CDR3aa: CASSPRGMRERSYEQYF
CDR3nt: TGTGCCAGCAGTCCAAGAGGGATGAGGGAGCGGTCCTACGAGCAGTACTTC

j_gene: TRBJ2-1
v_gene: TRBV9
d_gene: TRBD1
abundance: many
CDR3aa: CASSVASDRGTSYNEQFF
CDR3nt: TGTGCCAGCAGCGTAGCCTCGGACAGGGGGACGAGCTACAATGAGCAGTTCTTC

j_gene: TRBJ2-5
v_gene: TRBV5-1
d_gene: TRBD1
abundance: many
CDR3aa: CASSLWATGVQETQYF
CDR3nt: TGCGCCAGCAGCTTGTGGGCTACAGGGGTCCAAGAGACCCAGTACTTC

j_gene: TRBJ2-1
v_gene: TRBV29-1
d_gene: NA
abundance: many
CDR3aa: CSVSGLGFDEQFF
CDR3nt: TGCAGCGTTTCTGGTCTTGGTTTTGATGAGCAGTTCTTC

j_gene: TRBJ2-2
v_gene: TRBV6-5
d_gene: TRBD1
abundance: NA
CDR3aa: CASSYSRDRLFPGELFF
CDR3nt: TGTGCCAGCAGTTACTCCCGGGACAGGCTCTTCCCCGGGGAGCTGTTTTTT

j_gene: TRBJ1-5
v_gene: TRBV6-1
d_gene: NA
abundance: NA
CDR3aa: CASSDRDQPQHF
CDR3nt: TGTGCCAGCAGTGACAGGGACCAGCCCCAGCATTTT

j_gene: TRBJ2-3
v_gene: TRBV28
d_gene: NA
abundance: many
CDR3aa: CASSPEPQGDTQYF
CDR3nt: TGTGCCAGCAGTCCCGAACCACAAGGAGATACGCAGTATTTT

j_gene: TRBJ2-3
v_gene: TRBV11-2
d_gene: TRBD2
abundance: NA
CDR3aa: CASSLGFTSDTDTQYF
CDR3nt: TGTGCCAGCAGCTTAGGGTTTACTAGCGACACAGATACGCAGTATTTT

j_gene: TRBJ2-2
v_gene: TRBV6-1
d_gene: TRBD1
abundance: NA
CDR3aa: CASKLQGAFAGELFF
CDR3nt: TGTGCCAGCAAACTACAGGGGGCTTTTGCCGGGGAGCTGTTTTTT

j_gene: TRBJ2-1
v_gene: TRBV24-1
d_gene: NA
abundance: many
CDR3aa: CATSDTRTLYNEQFF
CDR3nt: TGTGCCACCAGCGATACCCGTACTCTATACAATGAGCAGTTCTTC

j_gene: TRBJ1-5
v_gene: TRBV12-3/TRBV12-4
d_gene: NA
abundance: many
CDR3aa: CASGGSRGQPQHF
CDR3nt: TGTGCCAGCGGGGGATCGAGAGGACAGCCCCAGCATTTT

j_gene: TRBJ2-1
v_gene: TRBV5-4
d_gene: TRBD2
abundance: few
CDR3aa: CASSFPSGGANEQFF
CDR3nt: TGTGCCAGCAGCTTCCCCAGCGGGGGGGCTAATGAGCAGTTCTTC

j_gene: TRBJ2-1
v_gene: TRBV12-3/TRBV12-4
d_gene: NA
abundance: few
CDR3aa: CASSRLSDNEQFF
CDR3nt: TGTGCCAGCAGTCGACTATCCGACAATGAGCAGTTCTTC

j_gene: TRBJ2-3
v_gene: TRBV6-1
d_gene: TRBD2
abundance: few
CDR3aa: CASSETRTSRTDTQYF
CDR3nt: TGTGCCAGCAGTGAGACCAGGACTAGCAGGACAGATACGCAGTATTTT

j_gene: TRBJ2-7
v_gene: TRBV5-1
d_gene: TRBD2
abundance: few
CDR3aa: CASSQGLAEIVSYEQYF
CDR3nt: TGCGCCAGCAGCCAGGGACTAGCGGAGATTGTCTCCTACGAGCAGTACTTC

j_gene: TRBJ2-6
v_gene: TRBV5-1
d_gene: NA
abundance: few
CDR3aa: CASSLVTRVGANVLTF
CDR3nt: TGCGCCAGCAGCTTGGTAACGAGGGTAGGGGCCAACGTCCTGACTTTC

j_gene: TRBJ2-5
v_gene: TRBV7-8
d_gene: NA
abundance: many
CDR3aa: CASSLGWVEQETQYF
CDR3nt: TGTGCCAGCAGCTTAGGGTGGGTGGAGCAAGAGACCCAGTACTTC

j_gene: TRBJ1-1
v_gene: TRBV12-3/TRBV12-4
d_gene: TRBD1
abundance: NA
CDR3aa: CASSPPPGGTEAFF
CDR3nt: TGTGCCAGCAGCCCCCCCCCAGGGGGGACTGAAGCTTTCTTT

j_gene: TRBJ2-5
v_gene: TRBV5-1
d_gene: TRBD2
abundance: few
CDR3aa: CASSESGEETQYF
CDR3nt: TGCGCCAGCAGCGAGAGCGGGGAAGAGACCCAGTACTTC

j_gene: TRBJ2-7
v_gene: TRBV6-5
d_gene: NA
abundance: many
CDR3aa: CASSYYPTRAYREQYF
CDR3nt: TGTGCCAGCAGTTACTATCCGACAAGGGCTTACCGCGAGCAGTACTTC

j_gene: TRBJ2-5
v_gene: TRBV27
d_gene: TRBD1
abundance: many
CDR3aa: CASSSPGQGRDVYF
CDR3nt: TGTGCCAGCAGTTCCCCTGGACAGGGTAGGGATGTGTACTTC

j_gene: TRBJ2-5
v_gene: TRBV5-1
d_gene: TRBD1
abundance: many
CDR3aa: CASSPRPGQGPWETQYF
CDR3nt: TGCGCCAGCAGCCCAAGACCGGGACAGGGGCCCTGGGAGACCCAGTACTTC

j_gene: TRBJ1-1
v_gene: TRBV6-2/TRBV6-3
d_gene: TRBD1
abundance: NA
CDR3aa: CASNPTGVTEAFF
CDR3nt: TGTGCCAGCAACCCTACAGGGGTGACTGAAGCTTTCTTT

j_gene: TRBJ1-1
v_gene: TRBV12-3/TRBV12-4
d_gene: NA
abundance: many
CDR3aa: CASSWRVGANTEAFF
CDR3nt: TGTGCCAGCAGTTGGAGGGTTGGGGCGAACACTGAAGCTTTCTTT

j_gene: TRBJ2-5
v_gene: TRBV7-8
d_gene: NA
abundance: few
CDR3aa: CASSFLGKEGTQYF
CDR3nt: TGTGCCAGCAGCTTTTTGGGAAAAGAAGGGACCCAGTACTTC

j_gene: TRBJ2-1
v_gene: TRBV3-1
d_gene: NA
abundance: many
CDR3aa: CASSQRSSSYNEQFF
CDR3nt: TGTGCCAGCAGCCAACGCAGTAGCTCCTACAATGAGCAGTTCTTC

j_gene: TRBJ2-1
v_gene: TRBV5-1
d_gene: TRBD1
abundance: many
CDR3aa: CASSSGTGNYNEQFF
CDR3nt: TGCGCCAGCAGCTCCGGGACAGGGAACTACAATGAGCAGTTCTTC

j_gene: TRBJ2-5
v_gene: TRBV20-1
d_gene: TRBD2
abundance: many
CDR3aa: CSALAGWETQYF
CDR3nt: TGCAGTGCTCTAGCGGGATGGGAGACCCAGTACTTC

j_gene: TRBJ2-4
v_gene: TRBV12-3/TRBV12-4
d_gene: NA
abundance: NA
CDR3aa: CASSYGRAKNIQYF
CDR3nt: TGTGCCAGCAGTTACGGACGAGCCAAAAACATTCAGTACTTC

j_gene: TRBJ1-1
v_gene: TRBV29-1
d_gene: NA
abundance: many
CDR3aa: CSAVAGRNTEAFF
CDR3nt: TGCAGCGCCGTGGCGGGCAGGAACACTGAAGCTTTCTTT

j_gene: TRBJ2-7
v_gene: TRBV12-3/TRBV12-4
d_gene: TRBD1
abundance: many
CDR3aa: CASSLIQGTYEQYF
CDR3nt: TGTGCCAGCAGTTTGATACAGGGGACCTACGAGCAGTACTTC

j_gene: TRBJ1-2
v_gene: TRBV13
d_gene: TRBD1
abundance: NA
CDR3aa: CASSLRDRASGYTF
CDR3nt: TGTGCCAGCAGCCTCCGGGACAGGGCTTCTGGCTACACCTTC

j_gene: TRBJ2-1
v_gene: TRBV7-2
d_gene: TRBD1
abundance: NA
CDR3aa: CASSLMGTGGNEQFF
CDR3nt: TGTGCCAGCAGCTTAATGGGGACAGGGGGCAATGAGCAGTTCTTC

j_gene: TRBJ2-2
v_gene: TRBV5-1
d_gene: TRBD2
abundance: few
CDR3aa: CASSFPQREGPNTGELFF
CDR3nt: TGCGCCAGCAGCTTCCCTCAGCGGGAGGGGCCGAACACCGGGGAGCTGTTTTTT

j_gene: TRBJ2-1
v_gene: TRBV12-5
d_gene: TRBD2
abundance: NA
CDR3aa: CASGAGTSGRSNNEQFF
CDR3nt: TGTGCTAGTGGAGCCGGGACTAGCGGGAGGAGCAACAATGAGCAGTTCTTC

j_gene: TRBJ1-4
v_gene: TRBV12-3/TRBV12-4
d_gene: NA
abundance: many
CDR3aa: CASSLGAGNNEKLFF
CDR3nt: TGTGCCAGCAGTTTAGGCGCAGGGAATAATGAAAAACTGTTTTTT

j_gene: TRBJ2-5
v_gene: TRBV6-2/TRBV6-3
d_gene: TRBD2
abundance: NA
CDR3aa: CASRQAGGQETQYF
CDR3nt: TGTGCCAGCAGGCAAGCGGGGGGGCAAGAGACCCAGTACTTC

j_gene: TRBJ1-1
v_gene: TRBV27
d_gene: TRBD1
abundance: NA
CDR3aa: CASSFGTGGANEAFF
CDR3nt: TGTGCCAGCAGTTTTGGGACAGGGGGCGCGAATGAAGCTTTCTTT

j_gene: TRBJ2-3
v_gene: TRBV5-1
d_gene: TRBD1
abundance: few
CDR3aa: CASSLDRSSTDTQYF
CDR3nt: TGCGCCAGCAGCCTGGACAGGTCTAGCACAGATACGCAGTATTTT

j_gene: TRBJ2-7
v_gene: TRBV18
d_gene: NA
abundance: many
CDR3aa: CASSPPVQGWGYEQYF
CDR3nt: TGTGCCAGCTCACCACCGGTGCAGGGCTGGGGCTACGAGCAGTACTTC

j_gene: TRBJ2-5
v_gene: TRBV20-1
d_gene: TRBD1
abundance: many
CDR3aa: CSAIQGALQETQYF
CDR3nt: TGCAGTGCCATACAGGGGGCCCTCCAAGAGACCCAGTACTTC